This TCR beta chain was observed in a study of blood T cell repertoires in COVID-19. Study as a whole: T cells, B-cell-depleted T cells, or PBMCs provided the cDNA or gDNA that served as material.

The CDR3 is 15 amino acids. Germline V gene sequence: CDR1 KGHSH, CDR2 LQKENI. V lost 2 bases, J lost 4 bases, and 3 bases stayed unmatched. Authors' data handling: Using reference gene primer amplification, nucleated cell counts were estimated. Measured with immunoSEQ multiplex PCR; TCRdb has only the in-frame clones, and not every one. D and trimming were read from the DNA, whereas the V and J calls and clone size are those reported in that table. The table includes roughly 150,000 clones, around four fifths detected once. The Seattle patients, enrolled during active infection, were followed longitudinally.

This receptor was identified in a woman over 75 with COVID-19, enrolled during active disease. V usage is TRBV18 and J usage is TRBJ2-3; the match to TRBD2 covers 10 bases. Sequencing was carried out using peripheral blood. The CDR3 DNA reads as TGTGCCAGCTCACCAGGACTAGCGGTCCCAGATACGCAGTATTTT. This sequence encodes CASSPGLAVPDTQYF.